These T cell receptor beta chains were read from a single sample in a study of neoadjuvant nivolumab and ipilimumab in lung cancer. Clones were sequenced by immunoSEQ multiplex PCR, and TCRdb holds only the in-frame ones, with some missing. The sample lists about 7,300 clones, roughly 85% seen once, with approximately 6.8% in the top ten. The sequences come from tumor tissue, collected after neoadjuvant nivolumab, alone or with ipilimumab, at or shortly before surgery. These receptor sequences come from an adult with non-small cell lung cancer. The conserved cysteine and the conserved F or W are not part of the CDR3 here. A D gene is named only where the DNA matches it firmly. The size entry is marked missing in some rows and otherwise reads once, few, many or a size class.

ASSLTGGGNSPLH	few	TRBV9	TRBJ1-6	-	13
ASSQDPPGSTDTQY	-	TRBV4-3	TRBJ2-3	-	14
ASSVSIAAGAENNEQF	-	TRBV9	TRBJ2-1	-	16
AISESGSAKYYEQY	-	TRBV10-3	TRBJ2-7	-	14
ASSGRLSGGYNEQF	-	TRBV2	TRBJ2-1	TRBD2	14
ASSLGQSSYEQY	once	TRBV5-1	TRBJ2-7	-	12
ASSQETRLADTPYEQY	-	TRBV4-2	TRBJ2-7	TRBD2	16
ASSLGKPYEQF	-	TRBV7-6	TRBJ2-1	-	11
AWSGQGAGNTEAF	-	TRBV30	TRBJ1-1	TRBD1	13
ASSLSSGFNTGELF	-	TRBV5-1	TRBJ2-2	TRBD2	14
ASSFDEVRTEAF	-	TRBV7-2	TRBJ1-1	-	12
ASSEAGGTGELF	-	TRBV2	TRBJ2-2	-	12
ASSQGAGGNTIY	-	TRBV6-1	TRBJ1-3	TRBD1	12
SVDLTGESGYT	-	TRBV29-1	TRBJ1-2	TRBD1	11
ASSLNRDYEQY	-	TRBV7-2	TRBJ2-7	-	11
ASSPGTGNMNTEAF	-	TRBV18	TRBJ1-1	TRBD1	14
ASSEGRGGNLETQY	-	TRBV6-1	TRBJ2-5	-	14
ASSRTVREDNEQF	-	TRBV5-4	TRBJ2-1	-	13
ASSPGRFYNSPLH	-	TRBV18	TRBJ1-6	-	13
ASSPGRASYEQY	-	TRBV7-9	TRBJ2-7	-	12
AWKGVSYNSPLH	-	TRBV30	TRBJ1-6	-	12
AWSATGSGANVLT	-	TRBV30	TRBJ2-6	-	13
ASSPLTRGNRGTNTGELF	-	TRBV18	TRBJ2-2	TRBD1	18
ASSRGISGELF	-	TRBV6-5	TRBJ2-2	-	11
AISESTGGDDIQY	-	TRBV10-3	TRBJ2-4	TRBD2	13
ASSWRDTGELF	-	TRBV5-5	TRBJ2-2	-	11
ASSFRWGPKRDHEQY	few	TRBV7-9	TRBJ2-7	TRBD2	15
ASSLTARNYGYT	-	TRBV28	TRBJ1-2	-	12
ASSPVRSYGYT	-	TRBV5-5	TRBJ1-2	-	11
ASSYRDTGPYEQY	-	TRBV18	TRBJ2-7	-	13
ASRGGPVVNYGYT	-	TRBV5-4	TRBJ1-2	-	13
AWSRNHFSTDTQY	-	TRBV30	TRBJ2-3	-	13
ASSLQGAETQY	-	TRBV11-2	TRBJ2-5	TRBD1	11
ASTLDDNNQPQH	-	TRBV19	TRBJ1-5	-	12
AISDRFTYNEQF	-	TRBV6-1	TRBJ2-1	TRBD1	12
ASSQDARSYEQY	few	TRBV4-2	TRBJ2-7	-	12
ASGLAGGELYEQY	-	TRBV5-1	TRBJ2-7	TRBD1	13
ASSEGTRSGNEQF	-	TRBV2	TRBJ2-1	-	13
ASSFHSSVATEAF	-	TRBV7-9	TRBJ1-1	-	13
ASTTGYTDTQY	-	TRBV2	TRBJ2-3	-	11
ASSFVRGAGNTIY	-	TRBV5-8	TRBJ1-3	-	13
AISPYLVGQGQNYGYT	-	TRBV2	TRBJ1-2	-	16
ASSGYDNSPLH	-	TRBV25-1	TRBJ1-6	-	11
ASSSNRGQETQY	-	TRBV11-1	TRBJ2-5	TRBD1	12
ASSYRGHTTYEQY	-	TRBV6-5	TRBJ2-7	-	13
ASSVVGGIRTDTQY	-	TRBV9	TRBJ2-3	TRBD2	14
ASSDRGTYGYT	-	TRBV19	TRBJ1-2	TRBD1	11
ASSWVAGTYNEQF	few	TRBV27	TRBJ2-1	-	13
ATSRDLGVSGNTIY	-	TRBV15	TRBJ1-3	-	14
ATSWVVYNEQF	once	TRBV2	TRBJ2-1	-	11
ASSLGDRNTGELF	-	TRBV5-1	TRBJ2-2	TRBD1	13
SVEDTGDEQY	few	TRBV29-1	TRBJ2-7	TRBD1	10
ASSPPHGEAF	few	TRBV18	TRBJ1-1	-	10
ATSTRTTLGREQY	-	TRBV15	TRBJ2-7	-	13
ASSPGEAADTQY	-	TRBV6-5	TRBJ2-3	-	12
ASSPLLGGLYLY	-	TRBV27	TRBJ2-4	-	12
ASRRQVHYGYT	-	TRBV2	TRBJ1-2	-	11
ASRDQTGSGNTIY	once	TRBV2	TRBJ1-3	-	13
APKYSETQY	-	TRBV20-1	TRBJ2-5	-	9
ASSLFMGYEQY	medium-sized	TRBV11-3	TRBJ2-7	-	11